This paragraph covers one T cell receptor (beta chain) sequence. Its target is not known. It was with a sample-barcoded 5' primer and a J-beta primer mix that a second PCR of about 6 to 12 cycles was run. TCRdb reanalysed the 5' RACE reads using MiXCR and keeps one entry per CDR3 protein. The sample has 550,000 to 800,000 distinct CDR3 sequences, under 25% seen once. The data are from a study of blood T cells in healthy people across ages. The study, taken as a whole, reports: Donor CMV status, an unknown factor, possibly confounded changes in expanded clonotypes. Naive T cell percentage strongly correlated with TCR beta diversity. Whereas aged donors had fewer naive CD4+ cells, long-lived donors had more of them and higher diversity.

Trimming took off 7 bases at V and 0 bases at J, with 7 bases between the two ends. This CDR3 contains 13 residues. Germline-derived CDR1 and CDR2 are MDHEN and SYDVKM. The chain has TRBV28 and TRBJ1-5; D is uncertain. The sequence was collected from an older man in good health. Material for sequencing was blood. CDR3 nucleotide sequence: TGTGCCAGCACACGGCATAGCAATCAGCCCCAGCATTTT. It translates to CASTRHSNQPQHF.